This TCR beta chain was obtained from a study of blood T cell repertoires in COVID-19. Study overall: Acute and convalescent COVID-19 specimens originated in the United States, Italy and Spain.

Sequencing used immunoSEQ multiplex PCR; TCRdb keeps in-frame clones, though not all of them. The sample has 120,000 or so clones; about 83% are singletons. In its sample, this clone is large (0.1 to 1%). V was pared by 5 bases and J by 1 base, with 15 bases between. Germline assignment: CDR1 WSHSY and CDR2 SAAADI. The CDR3 sequence is 15 residues long. V gene TRBV10-2 combines with J gene TRBJ2-7; perhaps TRBD1 as D (5 bases). The receptor was derived from a woman in her fifties or sixties with acute or convalescent COVID-19. The sample was peripheral blood. Here the CDR3 reads CASSILSTESYEQYF. The CDR3 DNA reads TGCGCCAGCAGTATTCTTTCGACAGAGTCCTACGAGCAGTACTTC.